This T cell receptor beta chain was captured in a study of cytomegalovirus exposure and HLA in healthy donors. Primers: 60 Vbeta forward and 13 Jbeta reverse. Sequencing used immunoSEQ multiplex PCR; TCRdb keeps in-frame clones, though not all of them. The profile covers a few hundred thousand clones, with around 89% appearing a single time and less than 1.2% taken by the ten largest. J lost 5 bases, V lost 4 bases, and 5 bases had no gene match. The CDR3 consists of 14 residues. The germline V gene encodes CDR1 KGHSH and CDR2 LQKENI. V and J are TRBV18 and TRBJ2-1; 7 nucleotides agree with TRBD2. Sequencing used PBMCs. This TCR was sampled from a woman aged 18 to 35 in good health and CMV-seronegative. CDR3: CASSLAGLDNEQFF. CDR3 DNA sequence: TGTGCCAGCTCACTGGCCGGACTAGACAATGAGCAGTTCTTC.